Listed here are 22 T cell receptor beta chains from one sample, sequenced in a study of cytomegalovirus exposure and HLA in healthy donors. Use of 60 Vbeta and 13 Jbeta primers characterized the PCR. Clones were sequenced by immunoSEQ multiplex PCR, and TCRdb holds only the in-frame ones, with some missing. The sample lists approximately 140,000 clones, roughly 78% seen once, with under 8% in the top ten. The sequenced sample was PBMCs. All receptors come from a man aged 50 to 59 in good health and CMV-seropositive.

The chain couples TRBV28 to TRBJ1-6, with 9 bases fitting TRBD1. V gave up 5 bases and J gave up 15 bases; unmatched junction bases: 11. The CDR3 extends over 14 amino acids. Germline V gene data show CDR1 as MDHEN and CDR2 as SYDVKM. This chain's CDR3 is CASSRDRERESLHF. CDR3 coding DNA: TGTGCCAGCAGTCGGGACAGGGAGCGTGAGAGCCTCCACTTT.

In DNA form, the CDR3 reads TGTGCCAGCAGTTTACAGCCGGGACAGGCTAGCAATCAGCCCCAGCATTTT. Amino acid sequence: CASSLQPGQASNQPQHF. The rearrangement links TRBV28 to TRBJ1-5; 8 bases fit TRBD1. The CDR3 extends over 17 amino acids. Germline CDR1 reads MDHEN; CDR2 reads SYDVKM. With 2 bases clipped from V and 0 bases from J, the junction kept 6 bases outside the gene matches.

This clone was detected a few times. The V and J genes are TRBV6-1 and TRBJ1-4; D gene uncertain. This CDR3 comprises 15 residues. Per germline, CDR1 MNHNS and CDR2 SASEGT. V lost 3 bases and J lost 0, with 8 bases in between. The CDR3 spells CASSDYHATNEKLFF. DNA for the CDR3: TGTGCCAGCAGTGACTACCACGCAACTAATGAAAAACTGTTTTTT.

This chain joins TRBV5-1 and TRBJ2-5; 11 bases are a match to TRBD2. The length of the CDR3 is 15 residues. The junction had 6 bases not matched to a gene; V was cut back by 3 bases and J by 5 bases. Per the germline V gene, CDR1 is SGHRS and CDR2 is YFSETQ. The CDR3 nucleotides read TGCGCCAGCAGCTCACTAGCGGGAGCGGGGGAGACCCAGTACTTC. Protein: CASSSLAGAGETQYF. Variable domain in full (rest from reference TRBV5-1 and TRBJ2-5): KAGVTQTPRYLIKTRGQQVTLSCSPISGHRSVSWYQQTPGQGLQFLFEYFSETQRNKGNFPGRFSGRQFSNSRSEMNVSTLELGDSALYLCASSSLAGAGETQYFGPGTRLLVL.

This chain connects TRBV5-1 to TRBJ2-7, with 8 bases aligning to TRBD2. CDR1 and CDR2 from the germline V gene are SGHRS and YFSETQ. The V and J ends lost 3 bases and 2 bases, in that order; junction bases with no gene match: 7. This CDR3 is 15 amino acids long. CDR3 sequence: CASSSERELTYEQYF. Here the CDR3 DNA reads TGCGCCAGCAGCTCAGAGCGGGAGCTCACCTACGAGCAGTACTTC.

The gene calls are TRBV28 and TRBJ1-5, with TRBD1 identical over 7 bases. With V trimmed by 8 bases and J by 4 bases, 8 bases remained unmatched. The CDR3 has 14 residues. The germline CDR1 and CDR2 sequences are MDHEN and SYDVKM. CDR3 coding DNA: TGTGCCAGCGAATCAAGGGGGCTGAATCAGCCCCAGCATTTT. The encoded protein is CASESRGLNQPQHF.

The rearrangement links TRBV15 to TRBJ1-2; D not resolved. The CDR3 has 13 residues. V lost 8 bases and J lost 4, with 14 bases in between. Germline V CDR1 and CDR2: LNHNV, YYDKDF (reference sequence). This CDR3 is CATSDYPGYGYTF. CDR3 coding DNA: TGTGCCACCTCCGACTACCCCGGCTATGGCTACACCTTC.

This clone was picked up a small number of times. V is TRBV4-2 and J is TRBJ2-3, with D possibly matching TRBD2 (5 bases). Deletions cut 3 bases from V and 0 bases from J, with 7 bases between. Germline V lookup: CDR1 LGHNA, CDR2 YNFKEQ. CDR3 length: 14 residues. The CDR3, as DNA: TGTGCCAGCAGCCACCAGCGGAGCACAGATACGCAGTATTTT. This gives the protein CASSHQRSTDTQYF.

This chain joins TRBV28 and TRBJ1-2, with D hard to call. Trimming cost V 3 bases and J 2 bases, with 4 bases left between them. The CDR3 is made up of 12 amino acids. The germline V gene encodes CDR1 MDHEN and CDR2 SYDVKM. CDR3 amino acids: CASSFSNYGYTF. The CDR3 nucleotides read TGTGCCAGCAGTTTTTCGAACTATGGCTACACCTTC.

This clone was seen only a few times. The chain employs TRBV6-5 and TRBJ1-1; D possibly corresponds to TRBD1 (6 bases). CDR3 length: 14 residues. V was cut by 6 bases and J by 5 bases, with 16 bases left in between. Germline loops: CDR1 MNHEY, CDR2 SVGAGI. The CDR3 protein is CASRGTPSGTEAFF. CDR3 nucleotides: TGTGCCAGCAGAGGGACACCGTCCGGGACTGAAGCTTTCTTT.

The chain combines TRBV6-5 with TRBJ2-7; D may be TRBD2 (5 bases). Trimming removed 0 bases at V and 3 bases at J, with 12 bases between. CDR1 is MNHEY, CDR2 SVGAGI, per germline. The CDR3 spans 15 residues. The CDR3 bases are TGTGCCAGCAGTTACTCAGTTAGCGTCAACTACGAGCAGTACTTC. It translates to CASSYSVSVNYEQYF.

This chain connects TRBV2 to TRBJ1-5, with 8 bases identical to TRBD1. Trimming took 4 bases from V and 2 from J; bases not matched to a gene: 7. Per the germline V gene, CDR1 is SNHLY and CDR2 is FYNNEI. The CDR3 extends over 16 amino acids. In nucleotides, the CDR3 is TGTGCCAGCAGTGGGAACAGGGGGAAAGGCAATCAGCCCCAGCATTTT. This sequence encodes CASSGNRGKGNQPQHF.

The chain recombines TRBV6-1 with TRBJ1-2; tentatively, D is TRBD1 (6 bases). The CDR3 has 14 amino acids. The V gene's germline CDR1 is MNHNS and CDR2 SASEGT. The germline V and J ends were trimmed by 5 bases and 0 bases, with 10 bases remaining between them. CDR3 in DNA: TGTGCCAGCAGTCGGGGGGCTTCTAACTATGGCTACACCTTC. Encoded protein: CASSRGASNYGYTF.

The rearrangement uses TRBV5-5 and TRBJ2-5; 12 positions agree with TRBD2. In germline, CDR1 is SGHKS, CDR2 YYEKEE (reference sequence). This CDR3 comprises 17 residues. Unmatched junction bases numbered 12, after V lost 4 bases and J lost 5 bases. The DNA for the CDR3 is TGTGCCAGCAGCAATGCTCTGACTAGCGGGAGTCGGGAGACCCAGTACTTC. It yields the protein CASSNALTSGSRETQYF.

The rearrangement uses TRBV5-1 and TRBJ2-1; 10 bases line up with TRBD2. Germline V gives CDR1 SGHRS, CDR2 YFSETQ. The V segment lost 4 bases and the J segment 4 bases; nucleotides outside the gene matches: 5. There are 15 residues in the CDR3. Here the CDR3 DNA reads TGCGCCAGCAGCGCCCGGACTAGCGGTTACAATGAGCAGTTCTTC. Translating it yields CASSARTSGYNEQFF.

The rearrangement uses TRBV5-1 and TRBJ2-7; 9 positions agree with TRBD2. Germline CDR1 reads SGHRS; CDR2 reads YFSETQ. CDR3 size: 15 residues. The J segment lost 7 bases and the V segment lost 2 bases, leaving 10 bases of the junction unmatched. The CDR3 nucleotides are TGCGCCAGCAGCTTAGTAGCGGGAGCTTCGAGAGAGCAGTACTTC. Protein product: CASSLVAGASREQYF. The full variable domain, with the rest looked up from reference TRBV5-1 and TRBJ2-7, is KAGVTQTPRYLIKTRGQQVTLSCSPISGHRSVSWYQQTPGQGLQFLFEYFSETQRNKGNFPGRFSGRQFSNSRSEMNVSTLELGDSALYLCASSLVAGASREQYFGPGTRLTVT.

This chain joins TRBV5-1 and TRBJ1-1; 7 bases align to TRBD1. The J segment lost 1 base and the V segment lost 4 bases, leaving 4 bases of the junction unmatched. Germline CDR1 is SGHRS and CDR2 is YFSETQ. The length of the CDR3 is 14 residues. The CDR3 nucleotides are TGCGCCAGCAGCAGGGGACAGCCGAACACTGAAGCTTTCTTT. This codes for CASSRGQPNTEAFF.

V usage is TRBV6-4 and J usage is TRBJ2-1; TRBD1 aligns across 7 bases. The CDR3 is 15 residues long. Germline-derived CDR1 and CDR2 are MRHNA and SNTAGT. V shed 5 bases, J shed 2 bases, and the junction held 6 bases outside the gene matches. CDR3 bases: TGTGCCAGCAGTCCTATGACAGGGCCCTACAATGAGCAGTTCTTC. Its protein is CASSPMTGPYNEQFF.

The chain has TRBV7-8 and TRBJ1-2, with 10 bases aligning to TRBD1. Trimming removed 0 bases from V and 8 bases from J; junction bases left unmatched: 3. This CDR3 contains 14 residues. Germline assignment: CDR1 SGHVS and CDR2 FQNEAQ. CDR3 DNA: TGTGCCAGCAGCTTAGCGGGGACAGGGGAAGGCTACACCTTC. Its protein product is CASSLAGTGEGYTF.

The CDR3 DNA is TGTGCCAGCAGCTTATCAAGCGGGACTAGCAGTTGGGAGCAGTACTTC. Translated: CASSLSSGTSSWEQYF. The chain links TRBV7-6 to TRBJ2-7; 9 nucleotides match TRBD2. The CDR3 consists of 16 residues. Germline V gene data show CDR1 as SGHVS and CDR2 as FNYEAQ. V was pared by 2 bases and J by 7 bases, with 12 bases of the junction left unmatched.

The rearrangement joins TRBV5-6 to TRBJ2-7; D gene ambiguous. Looked up from germline, CDR1 is SGHDT and CDR2 is YYEEEE. Trimming took off 3 bases at V and 2 bases at J, with 15 bases between the two ends. There are 15 residues in the CDR3. CDR3 in DNA: TGTGCCAGCAGCTCTTACGGCAGGATCGCCTACGAGCAGTACTTC. Protein sequence: CASSSYGRIAYEQYF.

CDR3 sequence (DNA): TGTGCCAGCAGTGACCCCAATGATACGCAGTATTTT. It translates to CASSDPNDTQYF. The rearrangement links TRBV2 to TRBJ2-3; no reliable D call. The CDR3 spans 12 residues. Germline V gives CDR1 SNHLY, CDR2 FYNNEI. V dropped 3 bases and J dropped 6 bases, with 7 bases sitting between them.